This T cell receptor beta chain was observed in a study of post-analysis software for immune sequencing data. The authors incorporated unique molecular identifiers into the TCR beta cDNA libraries. TCRdb ran MiXCR on the PCR reads and lists one entry per CDR3 protein. The sample includes hundreds of thousands of distinct CDR3 sequences, 30% to 45% seen only once; the top ten take over 10%. The sample was blood. The sequence came from a girl under 18 with multiple sclerosis.

CDR3 in DNA: TGTGCCAGCAGTCCCGGTGAGTGGGGAGAAGCTTTCTTT. As protein: CASSPGEWGEAFF. The chain joins TRBV12-3 or TRBV12-4 to TRBJ1-1; D ambiguous. The V gene lost 5 bases and the J gene lost 8 bases, with 15 bases spanning the gap. The CDR3 covers 13 residues.